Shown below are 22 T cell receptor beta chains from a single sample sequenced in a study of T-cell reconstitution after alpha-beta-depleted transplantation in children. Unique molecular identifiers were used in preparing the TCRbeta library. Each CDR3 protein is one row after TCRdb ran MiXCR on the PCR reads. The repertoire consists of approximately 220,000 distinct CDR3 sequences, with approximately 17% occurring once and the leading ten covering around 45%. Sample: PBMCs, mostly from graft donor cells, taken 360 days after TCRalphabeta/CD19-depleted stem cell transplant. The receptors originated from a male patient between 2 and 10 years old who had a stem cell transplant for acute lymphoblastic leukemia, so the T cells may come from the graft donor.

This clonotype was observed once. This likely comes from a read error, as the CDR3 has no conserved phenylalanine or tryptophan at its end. The CDR3 reads CASKGQTYNEQFS. CDR3 bases: TGTGCCAGCAAAGGCCAAACCTACAATGAGCAGTTCTCC. The chain is built from TRBV2 and TRBJ2-1; D call uncertain. Germline V gene lookup returns CDR1 SNHLY and CDR2 FYNNEI. V was shortened by 7 bases and J by 2 bases, with 9 bases between the two germline ends. This CDR3 contains 13 residues.

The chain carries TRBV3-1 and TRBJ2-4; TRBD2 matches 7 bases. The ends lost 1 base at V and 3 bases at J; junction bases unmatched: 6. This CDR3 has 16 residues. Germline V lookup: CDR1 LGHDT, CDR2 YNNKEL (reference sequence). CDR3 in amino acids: CASSQGGGKDKNIQYF. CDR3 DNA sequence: TGTGCCAGCAGCCAAGGGGGAGGGAAGGACAAAAACATTCAGTACTTC. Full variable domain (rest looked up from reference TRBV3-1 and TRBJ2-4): DTAVSQTPKYLVTQMGNDKSIKCEQNLGHDTMYWYKQDSKKFLKIMFSYNNKELIINETVPNRFSPKSPDKAHLNLHINSLELGDSAVYFCASSQGGGKDKNIQYFGAGTRLSVL.

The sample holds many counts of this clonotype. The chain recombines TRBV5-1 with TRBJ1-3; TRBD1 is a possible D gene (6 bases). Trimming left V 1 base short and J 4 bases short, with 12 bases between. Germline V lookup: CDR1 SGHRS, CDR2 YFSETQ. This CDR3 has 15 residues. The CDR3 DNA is TGCGCCAGCAGCTTGAGGCAGGGGAGGGGAAACACCATATATTTT. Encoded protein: CASSLRQGRGNTIYF.

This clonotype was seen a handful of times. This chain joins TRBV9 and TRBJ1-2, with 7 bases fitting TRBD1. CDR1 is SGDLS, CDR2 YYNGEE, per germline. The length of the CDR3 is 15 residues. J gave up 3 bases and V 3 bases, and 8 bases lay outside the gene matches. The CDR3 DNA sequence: TGTGCCAGCAGCGCGGGACAGCCGGGGGACTATGGCTACACCTTC. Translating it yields CASSAGQPGDYGYTF.

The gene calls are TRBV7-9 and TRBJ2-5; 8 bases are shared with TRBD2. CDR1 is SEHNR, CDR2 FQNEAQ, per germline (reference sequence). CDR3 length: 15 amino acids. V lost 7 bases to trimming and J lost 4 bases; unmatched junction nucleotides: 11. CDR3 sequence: CASNPGGPKGETQYF. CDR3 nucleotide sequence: TGTGCCAGCAACCCGGGAGGGCCTAAGGGAGAGACCCAGTACTTC.

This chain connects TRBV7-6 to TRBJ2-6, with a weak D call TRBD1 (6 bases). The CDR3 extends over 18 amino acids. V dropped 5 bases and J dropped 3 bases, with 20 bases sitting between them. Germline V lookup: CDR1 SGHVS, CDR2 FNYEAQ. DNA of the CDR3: TGTGCCAGCAGCCCTAATTGGGGGCAGGGTGATGGGGCCAACGTCCTGACTTTC. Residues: CASSPNWGQGDGANVLTF.

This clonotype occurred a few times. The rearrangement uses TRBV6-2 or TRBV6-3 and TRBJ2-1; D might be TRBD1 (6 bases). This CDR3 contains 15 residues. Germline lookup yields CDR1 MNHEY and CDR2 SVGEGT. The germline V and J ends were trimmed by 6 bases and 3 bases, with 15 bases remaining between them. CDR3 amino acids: CASRGQISNYNEQFF. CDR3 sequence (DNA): TGTGCCAGCAGAGGACAGATATCCAACTACAATGAGCAGTTCTTC.

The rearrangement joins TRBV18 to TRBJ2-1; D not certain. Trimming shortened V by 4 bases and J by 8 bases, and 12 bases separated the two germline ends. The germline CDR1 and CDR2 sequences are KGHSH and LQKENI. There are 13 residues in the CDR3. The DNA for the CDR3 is TGTGCCAGCTCACGGGTTATACGAGATGAGCAGTTCTTC. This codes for CASSRVIRDEQFF.

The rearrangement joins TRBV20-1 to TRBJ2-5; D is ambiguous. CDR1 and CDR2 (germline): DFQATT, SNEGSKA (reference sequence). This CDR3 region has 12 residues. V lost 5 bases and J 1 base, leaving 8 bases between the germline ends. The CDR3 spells CSAHPAQETQYF. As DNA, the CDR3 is TGCAGTGCTCATCCCGCCCAAGAGACCCAGTACTTC.

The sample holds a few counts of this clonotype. The CDR3 region has the DNA TGTGCCAGCAGCCTGCGGGGGGCCTCCACAGATACGCAGTATTTT. This encodes CASSLRGASTDTQYF. J is TRBJ2-3 and V is TRBV7-2; 8 nucleotides match TRBD2. Germline CDR1 is SGHTA and CDR2 is FQGNSA. V lost 5 bases and J lost 2; bases outside the gene matches: 6. This CDR3 has 15 residues.

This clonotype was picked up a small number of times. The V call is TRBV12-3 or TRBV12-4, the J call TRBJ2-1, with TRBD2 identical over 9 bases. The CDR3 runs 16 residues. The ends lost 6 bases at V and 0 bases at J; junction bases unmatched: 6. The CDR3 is CASRGGRGSSYNEQFF. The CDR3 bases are TGTGCCAGCAGGGGCGGGAGGGGGAGCTCCTACAATGAGCAGTTCTTC.

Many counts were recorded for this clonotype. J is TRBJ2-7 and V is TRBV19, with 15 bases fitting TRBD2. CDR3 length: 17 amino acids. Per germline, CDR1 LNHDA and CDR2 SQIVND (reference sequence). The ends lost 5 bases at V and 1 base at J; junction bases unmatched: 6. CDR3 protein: CASSPHGLAGGSYEQYF. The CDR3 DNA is TGTGCCAGTAGTCCTCACGGACTAGCGGGAGGGTCCTACGAGCAGTACTTC.

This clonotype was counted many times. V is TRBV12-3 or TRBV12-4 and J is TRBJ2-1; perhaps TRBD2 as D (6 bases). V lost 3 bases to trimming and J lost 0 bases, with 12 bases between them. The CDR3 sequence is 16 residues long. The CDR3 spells CASSFVSGSSYNEQFF. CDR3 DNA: TGTGCCAGCAGTTTTGTTAGCGGAAGCTCCTACAATGAGCAGTTCTTC.

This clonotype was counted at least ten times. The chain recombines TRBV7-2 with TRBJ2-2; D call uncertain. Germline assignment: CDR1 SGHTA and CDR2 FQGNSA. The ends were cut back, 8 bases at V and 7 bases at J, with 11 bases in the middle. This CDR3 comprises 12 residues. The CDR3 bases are TGTGCCAGCCAGAACCGGGTCGGGGAGCTGTTTTTT. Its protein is CASQNRVGELFF.

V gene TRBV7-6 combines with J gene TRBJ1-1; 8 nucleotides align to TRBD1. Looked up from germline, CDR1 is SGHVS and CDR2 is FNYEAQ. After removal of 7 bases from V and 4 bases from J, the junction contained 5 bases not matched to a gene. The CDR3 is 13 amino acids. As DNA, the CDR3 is TGTGCCAGCACCGGACAGGGTCGCACTGAAGCTTTCTTT. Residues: CASTGQGRTEAFF.

The CDR3 DNA is TGTGCCAGCTCACCTCCCCGTGGGGTTGAGCGGGGGCCAGATACGCAGTATTTT. Protein sequence: CASSPPRGVERGPDTQYF. The rearrangement uses TRBV18 and TRBJ2-3; 8 nucleotides agree with TRBD2. The CDR3 extends over 18 amino acids. The J segment lost 4 bases and the V segment lost 3 bases, leaving 15 bases of the junction unmatched. Germline lookup yields CDR1 KGHSH and CDR2 LQKENI.

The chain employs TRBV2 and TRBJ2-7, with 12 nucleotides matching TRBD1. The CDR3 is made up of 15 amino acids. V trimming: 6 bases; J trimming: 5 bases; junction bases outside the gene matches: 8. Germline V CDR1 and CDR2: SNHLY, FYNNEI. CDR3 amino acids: CASRGGQGASDEQYF. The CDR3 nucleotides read TGTGCCAGCAGGGGGGGACAGGGGGCCAGCGACGAGCAGTACTTC.

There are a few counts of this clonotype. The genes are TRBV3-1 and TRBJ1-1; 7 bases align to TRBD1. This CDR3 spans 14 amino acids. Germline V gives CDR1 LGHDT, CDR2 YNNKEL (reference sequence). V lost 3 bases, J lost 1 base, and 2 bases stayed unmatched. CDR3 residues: CASSQGQKNTEAFF. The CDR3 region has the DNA TGTGCCAGCAGCCAGGGACAGAAGAACACTGAAGCTTTCTTT.

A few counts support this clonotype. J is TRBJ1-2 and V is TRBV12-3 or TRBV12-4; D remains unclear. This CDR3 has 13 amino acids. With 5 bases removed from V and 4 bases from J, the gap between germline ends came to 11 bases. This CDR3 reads CASSPRKLYGYTF. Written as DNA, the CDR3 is TGTGCCAGCAGTCCCCGGAAGCTCTATGGCTACACCTTC.

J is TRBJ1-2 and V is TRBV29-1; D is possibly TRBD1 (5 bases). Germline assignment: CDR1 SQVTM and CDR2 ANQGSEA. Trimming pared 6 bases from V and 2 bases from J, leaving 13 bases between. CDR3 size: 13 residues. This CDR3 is CSVAGGENYGYTF. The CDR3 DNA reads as TGCAGCGTGGCTGGGGGGGAAAACTATGGCTACACCTTC.

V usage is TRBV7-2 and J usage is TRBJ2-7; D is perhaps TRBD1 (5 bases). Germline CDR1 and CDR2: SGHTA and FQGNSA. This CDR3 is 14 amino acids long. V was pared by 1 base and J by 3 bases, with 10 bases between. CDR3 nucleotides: TGTGCCAGCAGCTTAGGACAGAGTTACTACGAGCAGTACTTC. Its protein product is CASSLGQSYYEQYF.

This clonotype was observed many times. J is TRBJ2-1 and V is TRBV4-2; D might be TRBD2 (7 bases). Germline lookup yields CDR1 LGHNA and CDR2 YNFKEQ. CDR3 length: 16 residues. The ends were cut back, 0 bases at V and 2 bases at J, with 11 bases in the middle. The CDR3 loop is CASSQEGGPPYNEQFF. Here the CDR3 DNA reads TGTGCCAGCAGCCAAGAGGGGGGGCCCCCCTACAATGAGCAGTTCTTC.